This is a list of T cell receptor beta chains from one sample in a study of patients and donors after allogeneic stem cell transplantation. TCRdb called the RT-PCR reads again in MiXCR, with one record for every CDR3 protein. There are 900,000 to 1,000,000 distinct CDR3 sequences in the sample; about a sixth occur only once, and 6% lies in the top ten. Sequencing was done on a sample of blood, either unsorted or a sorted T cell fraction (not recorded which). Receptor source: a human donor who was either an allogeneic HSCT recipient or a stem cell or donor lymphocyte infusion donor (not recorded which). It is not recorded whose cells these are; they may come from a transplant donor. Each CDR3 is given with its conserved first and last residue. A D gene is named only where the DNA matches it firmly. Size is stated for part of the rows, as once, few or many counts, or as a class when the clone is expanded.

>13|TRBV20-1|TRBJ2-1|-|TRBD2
CSANVGTKNEQFF
TGCAGTGCTAACGTAGGGACTAAGAATGAGCAGTTCTTC
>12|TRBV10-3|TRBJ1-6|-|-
CAISLLGSPLHF
TGTGCCATCAGCCTGTTGGGGTCACCCCTCCACTTT
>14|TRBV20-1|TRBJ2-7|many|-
CSARDPRTSYEQYF
TGCAGTGCTAGAGATCCAAGGACTTCCTACGAGCAGTACTTC
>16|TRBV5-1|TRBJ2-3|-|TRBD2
CASSIGLAGGTDTQYF
TGCGCCAGCAGCATCGGACTAGCGGGGGGCACAGATACGCAGTATTTT
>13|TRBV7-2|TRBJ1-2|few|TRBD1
CASSRDSTYGYTF
TGTGCCAGCAGCCGGGACAGCACCTATGGCTACACCTTC
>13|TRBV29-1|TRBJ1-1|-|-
CSVAGKGNTEAFF
TGCAGCGTCGCAGGGAAGGGGAACACTGAAGCTTTCTTT
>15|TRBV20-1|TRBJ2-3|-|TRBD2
CSARWASGGGDTQYF
TGCAGTGCTAGGTGGGCTAGCGGGGGAGGTGATACGCAGTATTTT
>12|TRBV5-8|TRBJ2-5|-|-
CASSALRETQYF
TGTGCCAGCAGCGCGCTGCGGGAGACCCAGTACTTC
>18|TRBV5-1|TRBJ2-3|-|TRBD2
CASSSARLAGGNPDTQYF
TGCGCCAGCAGCTCCGCCCGACTAGCGGGGGGCAATCCAGATACGCAGTATTTT
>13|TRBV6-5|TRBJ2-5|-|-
CASSYGFQETQYF
TGTGCCAGCAGTTACGGATTTCAAGAGACCCAGTACTTC
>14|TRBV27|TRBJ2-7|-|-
CASSGRTSGFEQYF
TGTGCCAGCAGTGGACGGACTTCAGGGTTCGAGCAGTACTTC
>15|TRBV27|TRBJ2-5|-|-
CASSLYRDKAETQYF
TGTGCCAGCAGTTTATACCGGGACAAAGCAGAGACCCAGTACTTC
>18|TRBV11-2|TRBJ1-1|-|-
CASSLNLWRSRGGTEAFF
TGTGCCAGCAGCTTAAATCTCTGGAGGAGCCGAGGGGGCACTGAAGCTTTCTTT
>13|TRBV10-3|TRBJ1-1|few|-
CATGTPQNTEAFF
TGTGCCACGGGGACACCACAAAACACTGAAGCTTTCTTT
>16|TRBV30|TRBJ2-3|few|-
CAWSTPGLKSTDTQYF
TGTGCCTGGAGTACCCCCGGTCTGAAAAGCACAGATACGCAGTATTTT
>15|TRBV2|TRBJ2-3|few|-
CASSLGGRPPDTQYF
TGTGCCAGCAGTTTGGGGGGGCGCCCCCCAGATACGCAGTATTTT
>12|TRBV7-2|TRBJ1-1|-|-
CASSLRSLAAFF
TGTGCCAGCAGCTTACGGTCGCTCGCAGCTTTCTTT
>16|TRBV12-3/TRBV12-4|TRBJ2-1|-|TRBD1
CASSKRQGQGFGEQFF
TGTGCCAGCAGTAAAAGGCAAGGACAGGGGTTCGGTGAGCAGTTCTTC
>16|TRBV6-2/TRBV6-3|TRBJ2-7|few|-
CASSWGAWFRGYEQYF
TGTGCCAGCAGTTGGGGGGCGTGGTTCAGGGGATACGAGCAGTACTTC
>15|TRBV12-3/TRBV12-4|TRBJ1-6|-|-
CASSRDRLVPSPLHF
TGTGCCAGCAGTCGAGACAGGCTCGTTCCCTCACCCCTCCACTTT
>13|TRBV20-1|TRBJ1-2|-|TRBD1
CSALADRRGGYTF
TGCAGTGCTTTGGCGGACAGGCGCGGGGGCTACACCTTC
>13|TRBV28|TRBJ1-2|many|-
CATEWAPSYGYTF
TGTGCCACCGAGTGGGCCCCCAGTTATGGCTACACCTTC
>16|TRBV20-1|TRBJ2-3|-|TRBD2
CSAGTLAGGAGDTQYF
TGCAGTGCTGGGACTCTAGCGGGGGGCGCAGGGGATACGCAGTATTTT